This T cell receptor beta chain was profiled in a study of EBV T-cell therapy then PD-1 blockade in nasopharyngeal carcinoma. Germline V gene data show CDR1 as MDHEN and CDR2 as SYDVKM. The CDR3 length is 14 residues. The junction had 9 bases not matched to a gene; V was cut back by 7 bases and J by 8 bases. As concerns this clone: Its specificity is not known.

Assay used: immunoSEQ multiplex PCR; TCRdb lists only in-frame clones, some missing. The data contain 20,000 or so clones, approximately 81% of them singletons. Treatment reported: AdE1-LMPpoly-expanded autologous EBV-specific T-cell therapy followed by anti-PD-1 nivolumab. This sample comprised CD8+ T cells from blood, obtained at roughly day 32 from a patient whose treatment included autologous EBV-specific T cells and nivolumab. The source is a man in his forties with nasopharyngeal carcinoma. V usage is TRBV28 and J usage is TRBJ1-4; 8 nucleotides line up with TRBD1. The CDR3 region has the DNA TGTGCCAGCATCTCGGACAGGGTAAAGGAAAAACTGTTTTTT. Amino acids: CASISDRVKEKLFF. Full variable domain (remainder filled in from reference TRBV28 and TRBJ1-4): DVKVTQSSRYLVKRTGEKVFLECVQDMDHENMFWYRQDPGLGLRLIYFSYDVKMKEKGDIPEGYSVSREKKERFSLILESASTNQTSMYLCASISDRVKEKLFFGSGTQLSVL.